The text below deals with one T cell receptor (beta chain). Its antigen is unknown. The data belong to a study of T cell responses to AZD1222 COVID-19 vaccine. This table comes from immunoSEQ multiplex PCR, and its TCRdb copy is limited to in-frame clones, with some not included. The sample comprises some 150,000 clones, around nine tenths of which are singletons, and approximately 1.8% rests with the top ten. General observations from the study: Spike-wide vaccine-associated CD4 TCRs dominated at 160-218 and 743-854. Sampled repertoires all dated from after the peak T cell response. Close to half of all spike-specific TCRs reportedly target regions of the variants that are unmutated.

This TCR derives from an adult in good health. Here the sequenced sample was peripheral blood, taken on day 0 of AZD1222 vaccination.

The CDR3 here is CASSLSGGVYEQYF. Here the CDR3 DNA reads TGTGCCAGCAGCTTATCAGGGGGTGTTTACGAGCAGTACTTC. V is TRBV7-2 and J is TRBJ2-7; TRBD1 matches at 7 bases. V lost 2 bases, J lost 4 bases, and 5 bases stayed unmatched. Germline V gives CDR1 SGHTA, CDR2 FQGNSA. The CDR3 contains 14 residues. Filled out from reference TRBV7-2 and TRBJ2-7, the complete variable domain reads GAGVSQSPSNKVTEKGKDVELRCDPISGHTALYWYRQSLGQGLEFLIYFQGNSAPDKSGLPSDRFSAERTGGSVSTLTIQRTQQEDSAVYLCASSLSGGVYEQYFGPGTRLTVT.